Listed below are T cell receptor beta chains from one sample, sequenced in a study of blood T cell repertoires in COVID-19. The method was immunoSEQ multiplex PCR; TCRdb's version includes in-frame clones alone and lacks a portion of them. The repertoire holds a few hundred thousand clones, with more than 85% as singletons. Material for sequencing was PBMCs or T cells enriched from blood (not recorded which). The receptors stem from a woman in her 30s who had recovered from COVID-19. CDR3s include the opening cysteine and the closing phenylalanine or tryptophan. D genes are given only for firm matches. Some rows mark clone size as missing; the rest say once, few, many or name a class of expanded clone.

size,D,V,J,DNA,CDR3
-,-,TRBV2,TRBJ1-4,TGTGCCAGCAGTGAAAGGAGAGTTACTAATGAAAAACTGTTTTTT,CASSERRVTNEKLFF
-,TRBD1,TRBV5-1,TRBJ2-6,TGCGCCAGCAGCTTGGTGGGGTGGGAGGACAGGGGTTCCCTCTCTGGGGCCAACGTCCTGACTTTC,CASSLVGWEDRGSLSGANVLTF
once,-,TRBV7-9,TRBJ1-6,TGTGCCAGCAGCTTACAGGGCAGCTCCTATAATTCACCCCTCCACTTT,CASSLQGSSYNSPLHF
-,-,TRBV28,TRBJ1-1,TGTGCCAGCAGGAACAGGATGAACACTGAAGCTTTCTTT,CASRNRMNTEAFF
-,TRBD1,TRBV28,TRBJ1-3,TGTGCCAGCAGTTTGGACAGGGTCTATGGAAACACCATATATTTT,CASSLDRVYGNTIYF
-,-,TRBV27,TRBJ2-1,TGTGCCAGCAGTCAGGTCCCTGGACTCAATGAGCAGTTCTTC,CASSQVPGLNEQFF
-,-,TRBV2,TRBJ2-2,TGTGCCTGGAATCGGACAGTCACGAACACCGGGGAGCTGTTTTTT,CAWNRTVTNTGELFF
-,-,TRBV27,TRBJ1-1,TGTGCCAGCAGTCTCCGAATACGGACTGAAGCTTTCTTT,CASSLRIRTEAFF
-,-,TRBV18,TRBJ1-2,TGTGCCAGCTCACCACGCCTCCGGGACTGGCCCTATGGCTACACCTTC,CASSPRLRDWPYGYTF
-,TRBD1,TRBV6-5,TRBJ1-5,TGTGCCAGCAGTCCTGGACAGGGGGTCAATCAGCCCCAGCATTTT,CASSPGQGVNQPQHF
-,-,TRBV4-1,TRBJ2-3,TGCGCCAGCAGCCTACAGGGTGGGTCAGATACGCAGTATTTT,CASSLQGGSDTQYF
-,TRBD2,TRBV24-1,TRBJ2-1,TGTGCCACCAGTGGACTAGCGGGGGGGATTGAGCAGTTCTTC,CATSGLAGGIEQFF
-,-,TRBV11-2,TRBJ2-3,TGTGCCAGCAGCAGGGGGGGGCTAGCGGTCACAGATACGCAGTATTTT,CASSRGGLAVTDTQYF
-,-,TRBV19,TRBJ2-5,TGTGCCAGTAGTATAGGGCTAGCTAAGACCCAGTACTTC,CASSIGLAKTQYF
-,TRBD1,TRBV28,TRBJ2-7,TGTGCCAGCAGTTCGGGACAGACACCCTACGAGCAGTACTTC,CASSSGQTPYEQYF
-,TRBD1,TRBV28,TRBJ1-4,TGTGCCAGCAGGTCCCATACAGGGGTGCCTAATGAAAAACTGTTTTTT,CASRSHTGVPNEKLFF
-,-,TRBV28,TRBJ2-1,TGTGCCAGCAGTTTTGGGGGGGCTGATGAGCAGTTCTTC,CASSFGGADEQFF
-,-,TRBV6-1,TRBJ1-6,TGTGCCAGCAGTGAACTTAACAGTAGTATATCACCCCTCCACTTT,CASSELNSSISPLHF
-,TRBD1,TRBV19,TRBJ1-1,TGTGCCAGTAGTACTGGACAGGGGTCCACTGAAGCTTTCTTT,CASSTGQGSTEAFF
-,-,TRBV30,TRBJ1-3,TGTGCCTGGAGTCTTGCAGGGCCCTTCTCTGGAAACACCATATATTTT,CAWSLAGPFSGNTIYF
-,-,TRBV11-3,TRBJ1-3,TGTGCCAGCAGCCCTCGGCAGGGGACCCATTTCTCTGGAAACACCATATATTTT,CASSPRQGTHFSGNTIYF
-,TRBD1,TRBV6-5,TRBJ1-4,TGTGCCAGCAGTTACTCGTACAGGGGGGGTGAAAAACTGTTTTTT,CASSYSYRGGEKLFF
once,TRBD2,TRBV5-5,TRBJ2-2,TGTGCCAGCAGCGGACTAGGGACCGGGGAGCTGTTTTTT,CASSGLGTGELFF
-,TRBD1,TRBV19,TRBJ1-2,TGTGCCAGTAGTGCCAGGACAGGTATAAACTATGGCTACACCTTC,CASSARTGINYGYTF
once,TRBD1,TRBV28,TRBJ1-1,TGTGCCAGCAGATCATTTAAGGGACACAGGGGTGAAGCTTTCTTT,CASRSFKGHRGEAFF
-,-,TRBV10-3,TRBJ2-7,TGTGCCATCAGATTAGGAGATAACGAGCAGTACTTC,CAIRLGDNEQYF